Below are 25 T cell receptor beta chains sequenced from a single sample in a study of blood T cell repertoires in COVID-19. Sequencing was performed with immunoSEQ multiplex PCR; in TCRdb, only in-frame clones are kept and a portion is missing. The sample lists some 140,000 clones, approximately 83% occurring once. Sample: peripheral blood. The receptors stem from a woman in her sixties or seventies with COVID-19, enrolled during active disease.

This chain connects TRBV5-6 to TRBJ1-2, with D perhaps matching TRBD1 (6 bases). V lost 0 bases, J lost 5 bases, and 14 bases lay in between. Germline CDR1 SGHDT, CDR2 YYEEEE. This CDR3 region has 15 residues. The CDR3 sequence is CASSLGRQAAYGYTF. CDR3 DNA sequence: TGTGCCAGCAGCTTGGGAAGACAGGCCGCGTATGGCTACACCTTC.

This rearrangement joins TRBV3-1 (or the pseudogene TRBV3-2) to TRBJ2-5, with D maybe TRBD2 (7 bases). CDR3 length: 14 amino acids. Trimming removed 3 bases from V and 7 bases from J, with 15 bases in between. Germline CDR1 LGHDT, CDR2 YNNKEL (reference sequence). In DNA form, the CDR3 reads TGTGCCAGCAGCCAGGGAGGGACACCCCGGACCCAGTACTTC. This translates into CASSQGGTPRTQYF.

This rearrangement joins TRBV27 to TRBJ1-6; 10 positions agree with TRBD1. V trimming: 4 bases; J trimming: 7 bases; junction bases outside the gene matches: 1. CDR3 length: 14 amino acids. Germline values: CDR1 MNHEY, CDR2 SMNVEV (reference sequence). CDR3 protein: CASSWGQGNSPLHF. The CDR3 nucleotides are TGTGCCAGCAGTTGGGGACAGGGGAATTCACCCCTCCACTTT.

Regarding this clone: The sample carries other DNA sequences with the same CDR3. The J gene is TRBJ1-6, the V gene TRBV6-5; the match to TRBD1 covers 7 bases. V lost 6 bases, J lost 7 bases, and 6 bases stayed unmatched. The CDR3 loop spans 14 amino acids. Germline V gene lookup returns CDR1 MNHEY and CDR2 SVGAGI. CDR3: CASRVGQQNSPLHF. The DNA for the CDR3 is TGTGCCAGCAGGGTGGGACAGCAAAATTCACCCCTCCACTTT.

The V and J genes are TRBV5-8 and TRBJ1-4; the D gene is possibly TRBD1 (6 bases). The CDR3 extends over 15 amino acids. Germline assignment: CDR1 SGHTS and CDR2 YDEGEE. Trimming took off 3 bases at V and 6 bases at J, with 15 bases between the two ends. For the CDR3, the DNA is TGTGCCAGCAGCTCCGGGACAACCAGTTATGAAAAACTGTTTTTT. Translating gives CASSSGTTSYEKLFF.

The rearrangement links TRBV19 to TRBJ1-5; weak D call: TRBD1 (5 bases). Trimming stripped 9 bases from V and 0 bases from J, with 18 bases between. Germline CDR1 and CDR2: LNHDA and SQIVND (reference sequence). CDR3 length equals 16 residues. In DNA form, the CDR3 reads TGTGCCAGCAGAGGAAGGGGCAGTGCTAGCAATCAGCCCCAGCATTTT. This codes for CASRGRGSASNQPQHF.

The chain couples TRBV6-2 or TRBV6-3 to TRBJ1-5, with D perhaps matching TRBD1 (6 bases). Germline lookup yields CDR1 MNHEY and CDR2 SVGEGT. The CDR3 is 17 residues long. V lost 6 bases and J lost 1, with 19 bases in between. The CDR3 sequence is CASSPKGGVRSNQPQHF. The CDR3 coding sequence is TGTGCCAGCAGCCCTAAGGGGGGGGTGCGAAGCAATCAGCCCCAGCATTTT.

This chain uses TRBV19 with TRBJ1-2; D ambiguous. Deletions cut 2 bases from V and 2 bases from J, with 18 bases between. CDR1 and CDR2 from the germline V gene are LNHDA and SQIVND (reference sequence). This CDR3 contains 17 residues. The CDR3 loop is CASSIRSLAALNYGYTF. CDR3 sequence (DNA): TGTGCCAGTAGTATACGTTCATTGGCAGCGCTAAACTATGGCTACACCTTC.

The J gene is TRBJ2-6, the V gene TRBV5-1; 8 nucleotides match TRBD2. Germline CDR1 reads SGHRS; CDR2 reads YFSETQ. Trimming took 9 bases from V and 7 from J; bases not matched to a gene: 3. The CDR3 is 12 amino acids. In nucleotides, the CDR3 is TGCGCCACCCGGGGGGGTGCCAACGTCCTGACTTTC. It encodes CATRGGANVLTF. Full variable domain (missing parts from reference TRBV5-1 and TRBJ2-6): KAGVTQTPRYLIKTRGQQVTLSCSPISGHRSVSWYQQTPGQGLQFLFEYFSETQRNKGNFPGRFSGRQFSNSRSEMNVSTLELGDSALYLCATRGGANVLTFGAGSRLTVL.

Only one count was recorded for this clone. This chain joins TRBV25-1 and TRBJ2-2, with D perhaps TRBD1 (5 bases). Trimming cost V 6 bases and J 1 base, with 15 bases left between them. CDR1 is MGHDK, CDR2 SYGVNS, per germline. There are 16 residues in the CDR3. Here the CDR3 reads CASSPLGAGNTGELFF. CDR3 DNA: TGTGCCAGCAGCCCTTTAGGGGCAGGGAACACCGGGGAGCTGTTTTTT. Full variable domain (missing parts from reference TRBV25-1 and TRBJ2-2): EADIYQTPRYLVIGTGKKITLECSQTMGHDKMYWYQQDPGMELHLIHYSYGVNSTEKGDLSSESTVSRIRTEHFPLTLESARPSHTSQYLCASSPLGAGNTGELFFGEGSRLTVL.

This clone was seen a single time. This chain joins TRBV5-1 and TRBJ1-5; D not certain. Per germline, CDR1 SGHRS and CDR2 YFSETQ. Trimming removed 5 bases at V and 2 bases at J, with 11 bases between. The CDR3 consists of 14 residues. Here the CDR3 reads CASSPTAGNQPQHF. The CDR3 DNA reads TGCGCCAGCAGTCCAACAGCGGGCAATCAGCCCCAGCATTTT.

CDR3 nucleotide sequence: TGTGCCAGCAGTTACGGCGGGGACTCACCCCTCCACTTT. It encodes CASSYGGDSPLHF. The V and J genes are TRBV6-6 and TRBJ1-6, with D perhaps TRBD1 (5 bases). Germline-derived CDR1 and CDR2 are MNHNY and SVGAGI (reference sequence). V was trimmed by 2 bases and J by 10 bases, leaving 9 bases between them. The CDR3 runs to 13 residues.

The chain employs TRBV2 and TRBJ1-5; D possibly corresponds to TRBD1 (5 bases). The germline V gene encodes CDR1 SNHLY and CDR2 FYNNEI. V dropped 6 bases and J dropped 3 bases, with 12 bases sitting between them. This CDR3 spans 14 amino acids. Here the CDR3 reads CASRETATNQPQHF. CDR3 coding DNA: TGTGCCAGCAGAGAGACAGCTACCAATCAGCCCCAGCATTTT.

V is TRBV3-1 (or the pseudogene TRBV3-2) and J is TRBJ2-1; the match to TRBD1 covers 7 bases. With V trimmed by 1 base and J by 2 bases, 5 bases remained unmatched. The CDR3 loop spans 16 amino acids. CDR1 is LGHDT and CDR2 is YNNKEL in the germline V gene (reference sequence). The CDR3 DNA sequence: TGTGCCAGCAGCCAAGGAACCGGGACAGCCTACAATGAGCAGTTCTTC. Translated: CASSQGTGTAYNEQFF.

This chain connects TRBV15 to TRBJ2-3, with 10 bases that match TRBD1. The germline gives CDR1 LNHNV, CDR2 YYDKDF (reference sequence). CDR3 size: 14 residues. Trimming removed 3 bases from V and 4 bases from J; junction bases left unmatched: 1. The CDR3: CATSRGTGADTQYF. The CDR3, as DNA: TGTGCCACCAGCAGGGGGACAGGGGCAGATACGCAGTATTTT.

This chain connects TRBV19 to TRBJ2-1, with TRBD2 matching over 9 bases. Germline V gene data show CDR1 as LNHDA and CDR2 as SQIVND (reference sequence). V shed 7 bases, J shed 4 bases, and the junction held 11 bases outside the gene matches. There are 16 residues in the CDR3. This CDR3 reads CASTGVRGGSYNEQFF. The CDR3 nucleotides read TGTGCCAGTACCGGGGTGCGGGGGGGCTCTTACAATGAGCAGTTCTTC.

The count of this clone is one. The chain couples TRBV30 to TRBJ2-3; TRBD2 might be the D (5 bases). Germline lookup yields CDR1 GTSNPN and CDR2 SVGIG (reference sequence). The CDR3 sequence is 14 residues long. Trimming cost V 2 bases and J 2 bases, with 11 bases left between them. The CDR3 region has the DNA TGTGCCTGGAGTTACGGCGGGTCCACAGATACGCAGTATTTT. Its protein is CAWSYGGSTDTQYF.

V and J are TRBV11-3 and TRBJ2-2, with 7 bases that match TRBD2. Germline CDR1 SGHNT, CDR2 YENEEA. J lost 0 bases, V lost 6 bases, and 4 bases had no gene match. This CDR3 comprises 15 residues. The CDR3 DNA reads as TGTGCCAGCAGTCGCGGGAGCCCGAACACCGGGGAGCTGTTTTTT. Encoded protein: CASSRGSPNTGELFF.

The V and J genes are TRBV5-4 and TRBJ1-2, with D maybe TRBD1 (6 bases). Looked up from germline, CDR1 is SGHNT and CDR2 is YYREEE (reference sequence). The length of the CDR3 is 14 residues. The V gene lost 3 bases and the J gene lost 2 bases, with 11 bases spanning the gap. CDR3 sequence (DNA): TGTGCCAGCAGCTCCCTACAGGGAAACTATGGCTACACCTTC. It encodes CASSSLQGNYGYTF.

This chain links TRBV5-4 with TRBJ2-5; D gene uncertain. The CDR3 is made up of 13 amino acids. The germline gives CDR1 SGHNT, CDR2 YYREEE (reference sequence). The ends were cut back, 3 bases at V and 4 bases at J, with 10 bases in the middle. CDR3 nucleotides: TGTGCCAGCAGCTCCCCCCAGTTAGAGACCCAGTACTTC. Its translation: CASSSPQLETQYF.

This chain joins TRBV6-5 and TRBJ2-1; 12 nucleotides agree with TRBD1. Losses at the gene ends were 7 bases for V and 8 bases for J; bases not matched to a gene: 9. CDR3 size: 15 residues. Germline-derived CDR1 and CDR2 are MNHEY and SVGAGI. This CDR3 is CASKSGQGAIDEQFF. CDR3 in DNA: TGTGCCAGCAAGTCGGGACAGGGGGCAATCGATGAGCAGTTCTTC.

This chain links TRBV19 with TRBJ1-2, with 7 positions matching TRBD1. CDR3 length: 13 amino acids. The trim removed 5 bases at V and 4 bases at J, leaving 4 bases unmatched. CDR1 LNHDA and CDR2 SQIVND come from the germline V gene (reference sequence). The CDR3 is CASSVRDSYGYTF. The DNA of the CDR3 is TGTGCCAGTAGTGTCCGGGACAGCTATGGCTACACCTTC.

The J gene is TRBJ1-6, the V gene TRBV30; 10 positions match TRBD1. The ends lost 3 bases at V and 7 bases at J; junction bases unmatched: 9. CDR1 GTSNPN and CDR2 SVGIG come from the germline V gene (reference sequence). The CDR3 runs to 16 residues. DNA of the CDR3: TGTGCCTGGAGCGTAAACTCGGGACAGGGGAATTCACCCCTCCACTTT. As protein: CAWSVNSGQGNSPLHF.

This clone was observed a few times. V gene TRBV6-5 combines with J gene TRBJ2-7; weak D call: TRBD2 (5 bases). V was shortened by 6 bases and J by 9 bases, with 21 bases between the two germline ends. Germline V gene sequence: CDR1 MNHEY, CDR2 SVGAGI. The CDR3 runs to 14 residues. This CDR3 is CASSDRTGGSRQYV. CDR3 in DNA: TGTGCCAGCAGCGATCGGACTGGCGGGTCGAGGCAGTACGTC.

The chain employs TRBV19 and TRBJ1-2; D is unresolved. Per germline, CDR1 LNHDA and CDR2 SQIVND (reference sequence). The CDR3 has 11 residues. Trimming left V 6 bases short and J 8 bases short, with 10 bases between. CDR3 nucleotide sequence: TGTGCCAGTAGAACGGTGGAGGGCTACACCTTC. This gives the protein CASRTVEGYTF.